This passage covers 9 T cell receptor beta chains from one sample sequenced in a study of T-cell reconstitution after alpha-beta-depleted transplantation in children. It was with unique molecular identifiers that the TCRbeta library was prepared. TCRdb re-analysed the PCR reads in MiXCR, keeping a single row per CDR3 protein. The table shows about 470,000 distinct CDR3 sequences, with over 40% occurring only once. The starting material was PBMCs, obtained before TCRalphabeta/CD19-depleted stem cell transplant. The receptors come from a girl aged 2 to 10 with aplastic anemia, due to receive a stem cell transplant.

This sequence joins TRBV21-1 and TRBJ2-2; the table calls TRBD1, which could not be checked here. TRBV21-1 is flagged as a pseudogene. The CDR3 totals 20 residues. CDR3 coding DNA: TGTGCCAGCAGCAGTTCTGGCCCCAAGAGGGACACCACGAACACCGGGGAGCTGTTTTTT. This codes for CASSSSGPKRDTTNTGELFF.

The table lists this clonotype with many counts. CDR3 loop: CASSQYSSNQPQHF. The CDR3 bases are TGTGCCAGCAGCCAGTACAGTTCCAATCAGCCCCAGCATTTT. The chain links TRBV7-2 to TRBJ1-5, with D unclear. There are 14 residues in the CDR3. The V gene lost 5 bases and the J gene lost 3 bases, with 11 bases spanning the gap. Per the germline V gene, CDR1 is SGHTA and CDR2 is FQGNSA.

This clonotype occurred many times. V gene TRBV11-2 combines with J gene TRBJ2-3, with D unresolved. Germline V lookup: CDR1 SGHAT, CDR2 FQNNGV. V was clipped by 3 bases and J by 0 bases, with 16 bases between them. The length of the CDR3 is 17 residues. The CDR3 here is CASSFRRLVVSTDTQYF. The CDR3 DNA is TGTGCCAGCAGCTTCCGGAGACTTGTAGTGAGCACAGATACGCAGTATTTT.

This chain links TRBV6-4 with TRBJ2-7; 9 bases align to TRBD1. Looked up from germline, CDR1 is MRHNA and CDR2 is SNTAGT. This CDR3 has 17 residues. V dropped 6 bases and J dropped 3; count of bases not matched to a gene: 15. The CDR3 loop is CASRAFGGTGFYYEQYF. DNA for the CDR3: TGTGCCAGCAGGGCCTTCGGTGGGACAGGGTTCTACTACGAGCAGTACTTC.

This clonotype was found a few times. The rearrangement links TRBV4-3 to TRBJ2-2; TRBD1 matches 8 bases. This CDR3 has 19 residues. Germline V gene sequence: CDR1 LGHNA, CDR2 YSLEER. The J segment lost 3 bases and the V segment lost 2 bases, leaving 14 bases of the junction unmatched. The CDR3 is CASSQPGGQGAWDTGELFF. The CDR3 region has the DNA TGCGCCAGCAGCCAACCCGGTGGGCAGGGGGCATGGGACACCGGGGAGCTGTTTTTT.

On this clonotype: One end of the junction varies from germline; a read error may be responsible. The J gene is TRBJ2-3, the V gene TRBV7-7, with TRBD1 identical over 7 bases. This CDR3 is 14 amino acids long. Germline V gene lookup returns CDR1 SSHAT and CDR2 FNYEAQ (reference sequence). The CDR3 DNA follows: TGTGCTAGCAGCCGACAGGGCACCACAGATACGCAGTATTTT. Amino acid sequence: CASSRQGTTDTQYF. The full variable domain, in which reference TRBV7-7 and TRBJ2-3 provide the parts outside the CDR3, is GAGVSQSPRYKVTKRGQDVTLRCDPISSHATLYWYQQALGQGPEFLTYFNYEAQPDKSGLPSDRFSAERPEGSISTLTIQRTEQRDSAMYRCASSRQGTTDTQYFGPGTRLTVL.

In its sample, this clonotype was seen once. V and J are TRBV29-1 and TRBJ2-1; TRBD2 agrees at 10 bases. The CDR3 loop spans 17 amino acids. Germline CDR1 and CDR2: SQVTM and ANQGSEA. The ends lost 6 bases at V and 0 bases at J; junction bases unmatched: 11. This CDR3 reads CSVSGTSEKSSYNEQFF. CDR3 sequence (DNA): TGCAGCGTATCCGGGACTAGCGAAAAAAGCTCCTACAATGAGCAGTTCTTC.

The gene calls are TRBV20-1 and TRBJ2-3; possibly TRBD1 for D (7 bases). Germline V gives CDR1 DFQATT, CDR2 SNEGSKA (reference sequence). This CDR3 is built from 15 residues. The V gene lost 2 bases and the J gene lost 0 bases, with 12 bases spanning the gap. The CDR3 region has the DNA TGCAGTGCTAGAACAGGGGAGGAGAGCACAGATACGCAGTATTTT. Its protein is CSARTGEESTDTQYF.

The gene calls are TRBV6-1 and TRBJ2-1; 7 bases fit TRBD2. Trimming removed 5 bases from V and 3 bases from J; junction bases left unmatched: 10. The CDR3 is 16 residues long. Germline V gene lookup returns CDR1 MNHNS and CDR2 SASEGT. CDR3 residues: CASSRYSGWDYNEQFF. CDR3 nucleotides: TGTGCCAGCAGTCGATATAGCGGGTGGGACTACAATGAGCAGTTCTTC.